This entry lists 15 T cell receptor beta chains sequenced from one sample in a study of regulatory T cells in long-lasting Graves disease. The time point here: newly diagnosed GD, antithyroid drugs for less than 3 months. After RNA was extracted from PBMCs, the TCR library was made from it. CDR3 regions were amplified by Arm-PCR using iRepertoire HTBI primers to build TCR beta libraries. TCRdb fed the multiplex PCR reads into MiXCR, producing one record per CDR3 protein. This table holds 410,000 or so distinct CDR3 sequences, 15% found once. These sequences were also reported in another study, on T cells in Graves' hyperthyroidism and ophthalmopathy.

The starting material was peripheral blood mononuclear cells (PBMCs), obtained at new diagnosis, from a patient treated with antithyroid drugs. These receptors all stem from a woman between 25 and 40 years old with Graves disease.

This clonotype was seen repeatedly, ten times or more. The chain combines TRBV2 with TRBJ2-1; the D gene is possibly TRBD2 (5 bases). CDR1 SNHLY and CDR2 FYNNEI come from the germline V gene. This CDR3 region has 14 residues. V gave up 9 bases and J gave up 3 bases, with 15 bases separating them. As DNA, the CDR3 is TGTGCCAGTTTGGAAGCGGTAGGCTACAATGAGCAGTTCTTC. Protein sequence: CASLEAVGYNEQFF.

The chain joins TRBV10-3 to TRBJ2-1; 12 bases are a match to TRBD2. This CDR3 is built from 18 residues. The J segment lost 0 bases and the V segment lost 6 bases, leaving 9 bases of the junction unmatched. Germline lookup yields CDR1 ENHRY and CDR2 SYGVKD. The CDR3 sequence: CAISKLAGGSGSYNEQFF. CDR3 bases: TGTGCCATCAGCAAACTAGCGGGAGGCTCGGGCTCCTACAATGAGCAGTTCTTC.

The CDR3: CATSRGSLDEQYF. CDR3 DNA: TGTGCCACCAGCAGAGGGAGCCTTGACGAGCAGTACTTC. The chain has TRBV15 and TRBJ2-7; no definite D call. V dropped 1 base and J dropped 5 bases, with 9 bases sitting between them. The CDR3 is made up of 13 amino acids. CDR1 is LNHNV, CDR2 YYDKDF, per germline (reference sequence).

This clonotype was seen more than once but under ten times. The chain joins TRBV24-1 to TRBJ1-5, with a weak D call TRBD1 (5 bases). Germline values: CDR1 KGHDR, CDR2 SFDVKD. The CDR3 has 13 residues. Trimming shortened V by 4 bases and J by 8 bases, and 11 bases separated the two germline ends. CDR3 protein: CATSESRTKPQHF. CDR3 bases: TGTGCCACCAGTGAATCCAGGACAAAGCCCCAGCATTTT.

The chain has TRBV7-8 and TRBJ1-2, with TRBD1 identical over 8 bases. The CDR3 is made up of 13 amino acids. Germline loops: CDR1 SGHVS, CDR2 FQNEAQ. V lost 4 bases, J lost 8 bases, and 6 bases stayed unmatched. CDR3 residues: CASSSEQGVGYTF. CDR3 nucleotides: TGTGCCAGCAGCTCTGAACAGGGGGTAGGCTACACCTTC. The variable domain in full, with the rest retrieved from reference TRBV7-8 and TRBJ1-2, is GAGVSQSPRYKVAKRGQDVALRCDPISGHVSLFWYQQALGQGPEFLTYFQNEAQLDKSGLPSDRFFAERPEGSVSTLKIQRTQQEDSAVYLCASSSEQGVGYTFGSGTRLTVV.

The V call is TRBV6-5, the J call TRBJ1-2; D ambiguous. From germline, CDR1 is MNHEY and CDR2 SVGAGI. The CDR3 runs to 13 residues. V was cut by 2 bases and J by 6 bases, with 10 bases left in between. The CDR3 is CASSYDSGDGYTF. CDR3 sequence (DNA): TGTGCCAGCAGTTACGACTCTGGCGATGGCTACACCTTC.

This clonotype was observed at least ten times. This chain connects TRBV6-2 or TRBV6-3 to TRBJ2-7; D gene uncertain. CDR1 is MNHEY and CDR2 is SVGEGT in the germline V gene. Trimming stripped 5 bases from V and 4 bases from J, with 9 bases between. This CDR3 has 12 residues. The DNA for the CDR3 is TGTGCCAGCAGTGAAGCAGTTTACGAGCAGTACTTC. Protein product: CASSEAVYEQYF.

This clonotype was counted many times. The J gene is TRBJ1-6, the V gene TRBV12-3 or TRBV12-4; 8 bases are a match to TRBD1. The ends lost 7 bases at V and 14 bases at J; junction bases unmatched: 7. The CDR3 is 12 residues long. This CDR3 reads CASKRDRRTLHF. The CDR3 DNA reads as TGTGCCAGCAAACGGGACAGGAGGACCCTCCACTTT.

This clonotype was recorded many times. This chain connects TRBV5-1 to TRBJ1-1; 7 bases agree with TRBD1. J lost 3 bases, V lost 2 bases, and 7 bases had no gene match. Germline V gene lookup returns CDR1 SGHRS and CDR2 YFSETQ. There are 15 residues in the CDR3. CDR3 nucleotides: TGCGCCAGCAGCTTCGAGGGGGCAGGGGACACTGAAGCTTTCTTT. This gives the protein CASSFEGAGDTEAFF.

This chain links TRBV29-1 with TRBJ2-3; 9 bases match TRBD1. CDR1 is SQVTM, CDR2 ANQGSEA, per germline. This CDR3 has 16 amino acids. The J segment lost 0 bases and the V segment lost 3 bases, leaving 7 bases of the junction unmatched. CDR3 in DNA: TGCAGCGTTGACCCTGACAGGGGGACTAGCACAGATACGCAGTATTTT. Translation: CSVDPDRGTSTDTQYF.

CDR3 protein: CASSTSAPGLAGGGEQFF. In DNA, the CDR3 is TGTGCCAGTAGTACCTCGGCACCGGGACTAGCGGGCGGGGGTGAGCAGTTCTTC. This chain joins TRBV19 and TRBJ2-1; TRBD2 matches 12 bases. The germline V gene has CDR1 LNHDA and CDR2 SQIVND (reference sequence). The CDR3 is 18 amino acids. V dropped 4 bases and J dropped 9; count of bases not matched to a gene: 16.

The sample holds a few counts of this clonotype. The CDR3 nucleotides are TGTGCCAGCAGTAAGCCCGGGGGGGATGGCTACACCTTC. This gives the protein CASSKPGGDGYTF. This chain joins TRBV6-1 and TRBJ1-2; the D gene is possibly TRBD1 (5 bases). This CDR3 contains 13 residues. Germline V gene sequence: CDR1 MNHNS, CDR2 SASEGT. Trimming cost V 5 bases and J 6 bases, with 13 bases left between them.

This clonotype was counted at least ten times. The chain joins TRBV12-3 or TRBV12-4 to TRBJ2-7; maybe TRBD2 (6 bases). This CDR3 has 13 amino acids. V was clipped by 7 bases and J by 0 bases, with 10 bases between them. CDR3 region: CASTEGNSYEQYF. In DNA, the CDR3 is TGTGCCAGCACGGAGGGCAACTCCTACGAGCAGTACTTC.

The table lists this clonotype with a few counts. The genes are TRBV19 and TRBJ2-1; D may be TRBD1 or TRBD2 (5 bases each). The ends were cut back, 3 bases at V and 8 bases at J, with 17 bases in the middle. Per germline, CDR1 LNHDA and CDR2 SQIVND (reference sequence). CDR3 length: 15 residues. The CDR3 DNA is TGTGCCAGTAGTATCTCCAGCTTGGGGGTGGATGAGCAGTTCTTC. It is translated as CASSISSLGVDEQFF.

A few counts support this clonotype. The chain recombines TRBV6-1 with TRBJ1-5; D unclear. CDR3 length equals 14 residues. The V end lost 6 bases, the J end lost 4 bases, and 13 bases lay between the germline ends. Looked up from germline, CDR1 is MNHNS and CDR2 is SASEGT. The CDR3 region has the DNA TGTGCCAGCAGAGAACCGGTCACTAATCAGCCCCAGCATTTT. It codes for CASREPVTNQPQHF.